This TCR beta chain was captured by sequencing in a study of cytomegalovirus exposure and HLA in healthy donors. Study information: Of the donors genotyped, 398 in all, 75% to 85% fell in the Caucasian-associated ancestry cluster.

Points from the study as a whole: An observed cluster of highly shared sequence variants was recorded as a likely sequencing artifact.

Trimming removed 1 base from V and 2 bases from J, with 14 bases in between. CDR1 and CDR2 from the germline V gene are MNHEY and SVGAGI. The CDR3 consists of 16 residues. Among the donors, all were healthy bone marrow donors. 60 Vbeta and 13 Jbeta primers were used in PCR. The method was immunoSEQ multiplex PCR; TCRdb's version includes in-frame clones alone and lacks a portion of them. Of around 250,000 clones in the sample, approximately 81% were seen once. About this clone: Its specificity is not known.

This TCR was sampled from an older woman in good health and CMV-seropositive. The chain couples TRBV6-5 to TRBJ1-2; weak D call: TRBD1 (5 bases). Sequences were obtained from PBMCs. The DNA for the CDR3 is TGTGCCAGCAGTTACTTTCTTGGTCGACAGAACTATGGCTACACCTTC. It is translated as CASSYFLGRQNYGYTF.